This TCR beta chain emerged from a study of T cell responses to AZD1222 COVID-19 vaccine. Overall study findings and caveats: Only six or seven AZD1222 recipients were seropositive at baseline. Females made up more of the donors, who were largely white British, and clonal diversity may have come out too low.

This clone was observed once. Its target is unknown. Trimming shortened V by 5 bases and J by 15 bases, and 20 bases separated the two germline ends. Germline V gene lookup returns CDR1 MDHEN and CDR2 SYDVKM. The length of the CDR3 is 14 residues. Produced via immunoSEQ multiplex PCR; TCRdb's table is partial and in-frame only. Of roughly 120,000 clones listed, around 92% are singletons. This specimen was peripheral blood, taken on day 0 of AZD1222 vaccination. The chain combines TRBV28 with TRBJ1-6; no reliable D call. The TCR comes from an adult in good health. CDR3 amino acids: CASSPDNPLWVLHF. The CDR3 nucleotides are TGTGCCAGCAGTCCGGATAACCCCCTTTGGGTCCTCCACTTT.